This paragraph reports one T cell receptor (beta chain). This sample was taken from a study of blood T cell repertoires in COVID-19. Background on the study: The United States, Italy and Spain were the sources of the acute and convalescent COVID-19 samples. The cDNA or gDNA used as material had been derived from T cells, B-cell-depleted T cells, or PBMCs.

The CDR3 runs to 16 residues. The germline V gene has CDR1 LGHDT and CDR2 YNNKEL (reference sequence). J was trimmed by 4 bases and V by 1 base; bases with no gene match: 4. Authors' methods: Cell counts per sample came from amplifying reference gene primers. The repertoire was sequenced with immunoSEQ multiplex PCR; TCRdb's copy has only in-frame clones and lacks some. V and J calls plus clone size are reproduced from that table; the DNA served to infer D and trimming. The sample lists 270,000 or so clones, roughly 89% occurring once. Input material: peripheral blood. The chain couples TRBV3-1 (or the pseudogene TRBV3-2) to TRBJ2-3; 11 nucleotides match TRBD2. The TCR was taken from a woman aged 40 to 50 who had recovered from COVID-19. CDR3 sequence (DNA): TGTGCCAGCAGCCAAGGGATTAGCGGGGGGGCAGATACGCAGTATTTT. Residues: CASSQGISGGADTQYF.